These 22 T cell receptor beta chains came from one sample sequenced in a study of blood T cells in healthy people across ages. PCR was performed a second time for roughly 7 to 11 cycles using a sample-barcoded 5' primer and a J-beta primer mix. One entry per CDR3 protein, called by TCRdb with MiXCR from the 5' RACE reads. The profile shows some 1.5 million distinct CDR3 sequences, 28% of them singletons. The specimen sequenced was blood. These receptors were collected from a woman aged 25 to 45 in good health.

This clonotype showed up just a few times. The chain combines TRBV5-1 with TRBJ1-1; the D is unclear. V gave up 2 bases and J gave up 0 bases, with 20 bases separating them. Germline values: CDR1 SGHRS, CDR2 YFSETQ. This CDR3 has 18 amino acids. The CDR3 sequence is CASSLTGRRRDMNTEAFF. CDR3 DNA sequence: TGCGCCAGCAGCTTAACTGGGAGAAGACGAGATATGAACACTGAAGCTTTCTTT.

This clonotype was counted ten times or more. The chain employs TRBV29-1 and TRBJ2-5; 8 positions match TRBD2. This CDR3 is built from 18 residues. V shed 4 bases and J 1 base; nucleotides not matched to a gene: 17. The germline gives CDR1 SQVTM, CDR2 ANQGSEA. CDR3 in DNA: TGCAGCGTTGGGGCAGCCGGCCTGGAGCGGGGGCGCCAAGAGACCCAGTACTTC. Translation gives CSVGAAGLERGRQETQYF.

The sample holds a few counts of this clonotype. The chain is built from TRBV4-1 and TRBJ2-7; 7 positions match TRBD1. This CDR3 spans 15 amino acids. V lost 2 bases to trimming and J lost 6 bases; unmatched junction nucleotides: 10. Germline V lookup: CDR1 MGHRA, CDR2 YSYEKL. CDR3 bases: TGCGCCAGCAGCCAACATCACAGGGGAAAGTCCGAGCAGTACTTC. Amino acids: CASSQHHRGKSEQYF.

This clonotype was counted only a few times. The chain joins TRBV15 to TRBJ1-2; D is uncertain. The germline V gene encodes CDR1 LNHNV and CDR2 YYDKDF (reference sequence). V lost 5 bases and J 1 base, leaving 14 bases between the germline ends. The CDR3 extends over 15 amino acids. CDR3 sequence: CATSHEGNLNYGYTF. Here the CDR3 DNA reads TGTGCCACCAGCCATGAGGGCAACCTTAACTATGGCTACACCTTC. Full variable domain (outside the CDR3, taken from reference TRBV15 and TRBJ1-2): DAMVIQNPRYQVTQFGKPVTLSCSQTLNHNVMYWYQQKSSQAPKLLFHYYDKDFNNEADTPDNFQSRRPNTSFCFLDIRSPGLGDTAMYLCATSHEGNLNYGYTFGSGTRLTVV.

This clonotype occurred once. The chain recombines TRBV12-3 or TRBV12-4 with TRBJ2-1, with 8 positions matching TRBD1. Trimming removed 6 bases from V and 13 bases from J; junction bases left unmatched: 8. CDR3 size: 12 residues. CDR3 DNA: TGTGCCAGCAGCCGAAAGGGACAGGCCCAGTTCTTC. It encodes CASSRKGQAQFF.

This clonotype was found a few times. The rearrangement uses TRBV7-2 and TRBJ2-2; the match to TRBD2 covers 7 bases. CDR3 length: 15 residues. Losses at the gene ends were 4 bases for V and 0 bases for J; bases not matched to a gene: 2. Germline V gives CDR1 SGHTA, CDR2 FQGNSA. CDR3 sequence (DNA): TGTGCCAGCAGCTCGGGACTACCGAACACCGGGGAGCTGTTTTTT. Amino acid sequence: CASSSGLPNTGELFF.

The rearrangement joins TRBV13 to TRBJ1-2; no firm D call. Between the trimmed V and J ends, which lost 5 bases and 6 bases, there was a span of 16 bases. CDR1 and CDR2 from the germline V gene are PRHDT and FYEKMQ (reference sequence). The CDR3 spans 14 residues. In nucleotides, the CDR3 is TGTGCCAGCAGCCCCCTGTTGGCCCCGAATGGCTACACCTTC. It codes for CASSPLLAPNGYTF.

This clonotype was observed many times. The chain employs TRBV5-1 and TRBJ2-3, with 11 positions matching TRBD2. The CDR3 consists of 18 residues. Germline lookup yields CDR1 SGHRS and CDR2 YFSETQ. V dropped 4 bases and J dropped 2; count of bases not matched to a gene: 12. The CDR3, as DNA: TGCGCCAGCAGCCCCGGATCCCGACTAGCGGGGCACACAGATACGCAGTATTTT. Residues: CASSPGSRLAGHTDTQYF.

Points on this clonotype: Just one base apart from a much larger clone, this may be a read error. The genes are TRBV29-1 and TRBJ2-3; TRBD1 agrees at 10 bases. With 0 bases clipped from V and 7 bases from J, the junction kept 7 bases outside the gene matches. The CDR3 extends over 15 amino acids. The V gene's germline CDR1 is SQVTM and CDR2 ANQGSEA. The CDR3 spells CSVEEGQGIRNTQYF. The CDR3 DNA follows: TGCAGCGTTGAAGAGGGACAGGGGATCCGCAATACGCAGTATTTT.

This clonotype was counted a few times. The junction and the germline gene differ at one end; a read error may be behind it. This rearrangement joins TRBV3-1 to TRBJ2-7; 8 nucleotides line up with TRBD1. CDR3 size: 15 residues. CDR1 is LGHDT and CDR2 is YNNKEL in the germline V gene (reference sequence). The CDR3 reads CASSQRGTGTYERYF. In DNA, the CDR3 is TGTGCCAGCAGCCAACGAGGGACAGGAACCTACGAGCGGTACTTC.

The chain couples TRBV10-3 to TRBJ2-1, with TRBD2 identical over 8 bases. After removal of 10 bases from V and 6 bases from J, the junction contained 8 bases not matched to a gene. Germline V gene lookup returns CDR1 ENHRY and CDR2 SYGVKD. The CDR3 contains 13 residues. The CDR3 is CANNSGKPNEQFF. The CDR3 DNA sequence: TGTGCCAACAATAGCGGGAAGCCCAATGAGCAGTTCTTC.

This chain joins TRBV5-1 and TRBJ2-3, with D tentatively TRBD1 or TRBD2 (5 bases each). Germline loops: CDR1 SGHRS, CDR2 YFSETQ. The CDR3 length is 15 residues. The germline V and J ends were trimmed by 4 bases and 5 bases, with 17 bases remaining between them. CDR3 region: CASSGAAAAGDTQYF. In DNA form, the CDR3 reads TGCGCCAGCAGCGGGGCAGCGGCCGCCGGAGATACGCAGTATTTT.

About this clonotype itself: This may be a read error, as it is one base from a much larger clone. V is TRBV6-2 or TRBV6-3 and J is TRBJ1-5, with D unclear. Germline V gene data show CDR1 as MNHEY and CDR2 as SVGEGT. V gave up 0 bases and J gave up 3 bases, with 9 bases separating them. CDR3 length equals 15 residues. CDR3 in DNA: TGTGCCAGCAGTTACTCGATCGACAACAATCAGCCCCAGCATTTT. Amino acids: CASSYSIDNNQPQHF.

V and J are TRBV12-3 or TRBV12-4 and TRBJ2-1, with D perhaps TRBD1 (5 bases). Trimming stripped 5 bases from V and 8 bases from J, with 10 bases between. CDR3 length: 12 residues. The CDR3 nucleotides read TGTGCCAGCAGTCCCTCAGGGCATGAGCAGTTCTTC. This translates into CASSPSGHEQFF.

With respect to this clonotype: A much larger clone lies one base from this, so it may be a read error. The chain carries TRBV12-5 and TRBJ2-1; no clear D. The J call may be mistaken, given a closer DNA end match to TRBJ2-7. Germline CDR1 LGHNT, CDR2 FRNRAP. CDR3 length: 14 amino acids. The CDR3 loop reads CASGLGASYNEQYF. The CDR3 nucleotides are TGTGCTAGTGGTTTGGGGGCGTCCTACAATGAGCAGTACTTC.

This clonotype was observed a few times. In DNA form, the CDR3 reads TGTGCCAGCAGAAGCGGGGGGGAGCCAGATACGCAGTATTTT. This sequence encodes CASRSGGEPDTQYF. The chain has TRBV5-4 and TRBJ2-3, with TRBD2 matching over 10 bases. The CDR3 is made up of 14 amino acids. Losses at the gene ends were 5 bases for V and 4 bases for J; bases not matched to a gene: 4. The germline CDR1 and CDR2 sequences are SGHNT and YYREEE (reference sequence). Filled out from reference TRBV5-4 and TRBJ2-3, the complete variable domain reads ETGVTQSPTHLIKTRGQQVTLRCSSQSGHNTVSWYQQALGQGPQFIFQYYREEENGRGNFPPRFSGLQFPNYSSELNVNALELDDSALYLCASRSGGEPDTQYFGPGTRLTVL.

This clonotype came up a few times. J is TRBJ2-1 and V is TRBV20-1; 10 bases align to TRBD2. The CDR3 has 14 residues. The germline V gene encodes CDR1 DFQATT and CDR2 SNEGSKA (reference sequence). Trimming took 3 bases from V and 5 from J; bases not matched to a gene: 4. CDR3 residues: CSASGLAAHNEQFF. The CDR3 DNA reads TGCAGTGCTAGCGGACTAGCGGCCCACAATGAGCAGTTCTTC.

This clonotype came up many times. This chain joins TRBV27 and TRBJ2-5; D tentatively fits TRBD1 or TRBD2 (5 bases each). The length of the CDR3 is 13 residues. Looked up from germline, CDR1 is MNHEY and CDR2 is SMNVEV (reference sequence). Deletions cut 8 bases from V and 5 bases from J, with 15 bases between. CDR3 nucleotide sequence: TGTGCCAGCTCCTCGGGGCTGCGGGAGACCCAGTACTTC. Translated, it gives CASSSGLRETQYF.

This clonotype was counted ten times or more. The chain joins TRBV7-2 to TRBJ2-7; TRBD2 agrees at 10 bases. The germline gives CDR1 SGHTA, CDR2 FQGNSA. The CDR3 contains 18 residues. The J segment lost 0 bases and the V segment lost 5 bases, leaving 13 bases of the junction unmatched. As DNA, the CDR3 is TGTGCCAGCAGCCCCCGTGGTAGCGGGAGGCCATACTCCTACGAGCAGTACTTC. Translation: CASSPRGSGRPYSYEQYF. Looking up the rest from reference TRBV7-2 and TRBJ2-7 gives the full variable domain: GAGVSQSPSNKVTEKGKDVELRCDPISGHTALYWYRQSLGQGLEFLIYFQGNSAPDKSGLPSDRFSAERTGGSVSTLTIQRTQQEDSAVYLCASSPRGSGRPYSYEQYFGPGTRLTVT.

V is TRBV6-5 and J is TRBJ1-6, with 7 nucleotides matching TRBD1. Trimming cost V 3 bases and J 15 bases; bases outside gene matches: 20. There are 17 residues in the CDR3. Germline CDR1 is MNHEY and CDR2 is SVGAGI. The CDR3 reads CASSYSPSGTAPPLLHF. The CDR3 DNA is TGTGCCAGCAGTTATTCTCCCTCCGGGACAGCCCCCCCCCTCCTCCACTTT.

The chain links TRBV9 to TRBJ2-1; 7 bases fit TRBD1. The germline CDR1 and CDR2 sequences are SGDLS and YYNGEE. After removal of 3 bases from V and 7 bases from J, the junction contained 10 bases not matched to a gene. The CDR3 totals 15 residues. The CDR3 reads CASSGSTGFQNEQFF. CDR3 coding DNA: TGTGCCAGCAGCGGATCGACAGGGTTCCAGAATGAGCAGTTCTTC.

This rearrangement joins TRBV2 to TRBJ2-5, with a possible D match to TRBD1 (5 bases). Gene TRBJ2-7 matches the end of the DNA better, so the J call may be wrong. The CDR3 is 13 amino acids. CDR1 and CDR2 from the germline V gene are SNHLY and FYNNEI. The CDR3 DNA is TGTGCCAGCAGTGGGGCCAGGGAAGACGAGCAGTACTTC. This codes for CASSGAREDEQYF.